Listed here is a single TCR beta chain. The antigen is undetermined. The source of the sample is a study of blood T cells in healthy people across ages. Overall study findings and caveats: Age brought a roughly linear fall in TCR beta diversity measured per million T cells.

The people who gave samples were healthy Caucasians from Russia, aged roughly 6 to 95. The study isolated at least 7 million PBMCs from each sample. Trimming took 6 bases from V and 5 from J, leaving 17 bases between them. CDR1 is SEHNR and CDR2 is FQNEAQ in the germline V gene (reference sequence). The CDR3 spans 14 residues. Alongside a J-beta primer mix, a sample-barcoded 5' primer served in a second PCR lasting roughly 6 to 11 cycles. TCRdb passed the 5' RACE reads through MiXCR, listing each CDR3 protein once. The sample carries almost 550,000 distinct CDR3 sequences, approximately 25% recorded once. These same records also appear under a second study, on T cells of mothers and their children. That report notes: With unrelated pairs as the comparison, related mother-child pairs had a slightly higher overlap that was not significant.

The V and J genes are TRBV7-9 and TRBJ2-7; D unclear. This receptor was obtained from a boy aged 5-17 years in good health. Sequencing was carried out using blood. The CDR3 is CASSQGRSQDEQYF. The CDR3 coding sequence is TGTGCCAGCAGTCAAGGCAGGTCGCAAGACGAGCAGTACTTC.